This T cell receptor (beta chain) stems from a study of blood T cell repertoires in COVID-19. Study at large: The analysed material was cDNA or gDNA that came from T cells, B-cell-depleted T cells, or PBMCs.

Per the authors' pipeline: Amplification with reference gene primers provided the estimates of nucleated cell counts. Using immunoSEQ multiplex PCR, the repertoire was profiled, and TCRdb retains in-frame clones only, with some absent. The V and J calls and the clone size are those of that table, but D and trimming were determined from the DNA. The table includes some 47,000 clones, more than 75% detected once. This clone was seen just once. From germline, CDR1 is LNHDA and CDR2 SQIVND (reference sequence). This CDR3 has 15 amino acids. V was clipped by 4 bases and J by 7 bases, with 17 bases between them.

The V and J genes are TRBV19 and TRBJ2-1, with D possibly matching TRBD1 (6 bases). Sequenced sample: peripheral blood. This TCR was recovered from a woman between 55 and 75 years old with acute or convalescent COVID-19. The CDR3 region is CASSTITGSGNEQFF. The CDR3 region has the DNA TGTGCCAGTAGTACGATCACAGGGTCCGGTAATGAGCAGTTCTTC.